This TCR beta chain was found in a study of T cells in narcolepsy. Across the study: Donors had narcolepsy type 1 or type 2, or were healthy controls.

V lost 3 bases and J lost 12; bases outside the gene matches: 2. This CDR3 has 13 amino acids. CDR1 and CDR2 from the germline V gene are PRHDT and FYEKMQ (reference sequence). Libraries were prepared by immunoSEQ multiplex PCR; TCRdb keeps only in-frame clonotypes and omits some of them. This sample has around 18,000 clones, with over 55% found just once. This clone was picked up a small number of times. The antigen remains undetermined. A far larger clone differs by one base, so this is likely a read error. Study results and limitations: Healthy controls reportedly lacked the autoreactive clonotypes serially found in patients' blood. HCRT-specific and TRIB2-specific autoreactive clonotypes appeared among same-patient CSF and blood CD4+ clonotypes.

The specimen sequenced was CD45RA- memory CD8+ T cells from PBMCs. The sequence came from a human donor with narcolepsy. The chain joins TRBV13 to TRBJ1-6, with 10 nucleotides matching TRBD1. The CDR3 loop is CASSLGQGIPLHF. CDR3 coding DNA: TGTGCCAGCAGCTTGGGACAGGGGATACCCCTCCACTTT.